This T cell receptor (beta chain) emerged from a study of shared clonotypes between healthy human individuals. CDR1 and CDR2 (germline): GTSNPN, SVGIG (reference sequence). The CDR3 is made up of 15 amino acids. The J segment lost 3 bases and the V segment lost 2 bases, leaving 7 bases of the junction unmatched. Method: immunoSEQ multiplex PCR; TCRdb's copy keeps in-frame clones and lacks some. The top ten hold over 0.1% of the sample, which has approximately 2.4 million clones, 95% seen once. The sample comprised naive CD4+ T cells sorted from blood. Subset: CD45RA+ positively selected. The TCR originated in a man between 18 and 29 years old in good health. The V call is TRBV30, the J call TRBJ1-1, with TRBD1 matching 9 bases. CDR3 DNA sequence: TGTGCCTGGAGTAACCGGGACAGGGCTCACACTGAAGCTTTCTTT. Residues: CAWSNRDRAHTEAFF.